One and the same sample provided the 8 T cell receptor beta chains below, sequenced in a study of T cells in Graves' hyperthyroidism and ophthalmopathy. TCR beta CDR3 regions were amplified from RNA transcripts. Initially, a first-round RT-PCR of the TCR CDR3 employed the HTBI primer set. TCRdb passed the multiplex PCR reads through MiXCR, listing each CDR3 protein once. The table shows approximately 520,000 distinct CDR3 sequences, with less than 25% occurring only once. The sequenced sample consisted of blood. These receptors were taken from a woman in her twenties or thirties with Graves' ophthalmopathy.

This clonotype was seen ten or more times. The J gene is TRBJ2-5, the V gene TRBV6-1; 13 positions match TRBD2. Losses at the gene ends were 6 bases for V and 1 base for J; bases not matched to a gene: 2. Germline V gene data show CDR1 as MNHNS and CDR2 as SASEGT. CDR3 length: 15 amino acids. The CDR3 is CASRTSGGRQETQYF. The CDR3, as DNA: TGTGCCAGCAGGACTAGCGGGGGGCGCCAAGAGACCCAGTACTTC.

This clonotype was recorded many times. The chain recombines TRBV12-5 with TRBJ1-2; 7 bases map to TRBD1. V shed 5 bases, J shed 5 bases, and the junction held 8 bases outside the gene matches. The germline gives CDR1 LGHNT, CDR2 FRNRAP. This CDR3 spans 14 amino acids. The CDR3 reads CASGPSNRGYGYTF. The CDR3 region has the DNA TGTGCTAGTGGTCCCTCAAACAGGGGTTATGGCTACACCTTC.

This clonotype was found many times. The V and J genes are TRBV12-3 or TRBV12-4 and TRBJ1-2; D uncertain. The CDR3 spans 14 residues. V lost 5 bases and J lost 4, with 14 bases in between. Here the CDR3 DNA reads TGTGCCAGCAGTCGGGCGGGAGGTAGCTATGGCTACACCTTC. This encodes CASSRAGGSYGYTF.

This clonotype was picked up many times. The chain combines TRBV12-3 or TRBV12-4 with TRBJ1-5; no clear D gene. V lost 4 bases and J 6 bases, leaving 7 bases between the germline ends. This CDR3 contains 12 residues. CDR3 loop: CASSSRFQPQHF. The CDR3, as DNA: TGTGCCAGCAGTTCCAGGTTTCAGCCCCAGCATTTT.

This clonotype was seen only a few times. The gene calls are TRBV9 and TRBJ2-5; a weak D match, TRBD2 (6 bases). There are 15 residues in the CDR3. Trimming took off 2 bases at V and 5 bases at J, with 16 bases between the two ends. Looked up from germline, CDR1 is SGDLS and CDR2 is YYNGEE. CDR3 loop: CASSVLEGRAETQYF. The CDR3 DNA reads TGTGCCAGCAGCGTTTTGGAGGGTCGAGCGGAGACCCAGTACTTC.

This clonotype appeared many times. The rearrangement links TRBV18 to TRBJ1-1; weak D call: TRBD1 (5 bases). Per germline, CDR1 KGHSH and CDR2 LQKENI. V was shortened by 4 bases and J by 4 bases, with 10 bases between the two germline ends. The length of the CDR3 is 13 residues. This chain's CDR3 is CASSQGLPTEAFF. The CDR3 coding sequence is TGTGCCAGCTCACAGGGGTTGCCCACTGAAGCTTTCTTT.

This clonotype was counted many times. The chain links TRBV5-4 to TRBJ2-2; 8 bases line up with TRBD2. Looked up from germline, CDR1 is SGHNT and CDR2 is YYREEE (reference sequence). CDR3 length: 17 residues. V lost 1 base, J lost 2 bases, and 7 bases stayed unmatched. CDR3 amino acids: CASSLTAGVPNTGELFF. DNA for the CDR3: TGTGCCAGCAGCTTGACAGCGGGGGTCCCAAACACCGGGGAGCTGTTTTTT.

This clonotype was counted only a few times. The chain recombines TRBV11-2 with TRBJ2-2; 8 nucleotides line up with TRBD1. Trimming at V came to 2 bases and at J to 5 bases, leaving 10 bases not matched to a gene. CDR1 SGHAT and CDR2 FQNNGV come from the germline V gene. The CDR3 contains 17 residues. CDR3 DNA sequence: TGTGCCAGCAGCTTAATAGGGGCAGGGGGCCGAACCGGGGAGCTGTTTTTT. This gives the protein CASSLIGAGGRTGELFF.